The 10 T cell receptor beta chains below all came from one sample that was sequenced in a study of long-term antiretroviral therapy in people with HIV (dated by TCRdb to between 2021 and 2022). The immunoSEQ hsTCRB v3.0 assay was used at survey level resolution for TRB variable region sequencing. Entries here come from immuneACCESS through TCRdb and include only in-frame sequences with V and J called. Some clones fail to appear in such tables; in the studies checked, an unresolved V gene covers under half of the shortfall, and the cause of the remainder is unknown. For this sample the table gives more than 25,000 clones, of which 80% to 90% were detected only once. The ten largest clones represent less than 8.5% of the sample. The sample in question was unsorted PBMCs, obtained 3.2 years before starting antiretroviral therapy. These receptor sequences come from a man aged 50 to 59 with HIV.

In its sample, this clone was seen a few times. The chain carries TRBV15 and TRBJ2-2, with D unclear. The CDR3 length is 12 residues. Germline V gene sequence: CDR1 LNHNV, CDR2 YYDKDF (reference sequence). Trimming stripped 7 bases from V and 5 bases from J, with 8 bases between. CDR3 in amino acids: CATNWGTGELFF. CDR3 coding DNA: TGTGCCACCAACTGGGGAACCGGGGAGCTGTTTTTT.

The rearrangement uses TRBV7-2 and TRBJ2-7, with D uncertain. CDR3 length: 13 residues. The V end was cut by 8 bases, the J end by 0 bases, with 11 bases between. Germline V gives CDR1 SGHTA, CDR2 FQGNSA. For the CDR3, the DNA is TGTGCCAGCTCCGGCGGCCCCTCCTACGAGCAGTACTTC. This gives the protein CASSGGPSYEQYF.

J is TRBJ1-6 and V is TRBV19; D gene uncertain. Looked up from germline, CDR1 is LNHDA and CDR2 is SQIVND (reference sequence). The germline V and J ends were trimmed by 2 bases and 6 bases, with 14 bases remaining between them. The CDR3 extends over 16 amino acids. DNA for the CDR3: TGTGCCAGTAGTATATTTGTCCGACCGGGTAATTCACCCCTCCACTTT. Its translation: CASSIFVRPGNSPLHF.

The chain employs TRBV10-2 and TRBJ2-7; 9 bases are a match to TRBD2. The CDR3 spans 15 residues. V was clipped by 6 bases and J by 0 bases; unmatched bases: 6. Germline V gene data show CDR1 as WSHSY and CDR2 as SAAADI. This chain's CDR3 is CASSRLAGVSYEQYF. The CDR3 nucleotides read TGCGCCAGCAGCCGGTTAGCGGGAGTCTCCTACGAGCAGTACTTC.

V is TRBV7-3 and J is TRBJ1-6; a weak D match, TRBD1 (5 bases). Trimming pared 4 bases from V and 12 bases from J, leaving 13 bases between. This CDR3 region has 13 residues. Germline V gene data show CDR1 as SGHTA and CDR2 as FQGTGA. CDR3 protein: CASSSSRGEPLHF. CDR3 nucleotides: TGTGCCAGCAGCTCCTCCAGAGGGGAACCCCTCCACTTT.

The chain couples TRBV18 to TRBJ1-1; no firm D call. This CDR3 has 12 amino acids. In germline, CDR1 is KGHSH, CDR2 LQKENI. Deletions cut 3 bases from V and 3 bases from J, with 5 bases between. This chain's CDR3 is CASSPDYTEAFF. CDR3 in DNA: TGTGCCAGCTCACCCGATTACACTGAAGCTTTCTTT.

The genes are TRBV15 and TRBJ1-6, with unresolved D. Trimming stripped 2 bases from V and 7 bases from J, with 15 bases between. This CDR3 is 16 amino acids long. Germline V lookup: CDR1 LNHNV, CDR2 YYDKDF (reference sequence). The chain's CDR3 is CATSRTPGRYNSPLHF. In DNA form, the CDR3 reads TGTGCCACCAGCAGAACCCCGGGCAGGTACAATTCACCCCTCCACTTT.

The chain couples TRBV15 to TRBJ1-6; TRBD1 agrees at 8 bases. V lost 1 base to trimming and J lost 9 bases; unmatched junction nucleotides: 2. The CDR3 spans 14 residues. Germline V gives CDR1 LNHNV, CDR2 YYDKDF (reference sequence). The CDR3 loop is CATSRVDRGSPLHF. CDR3 coding DNA: TGTGCCACCAGCAGAGTTGACAGGGGTTCACCCCTCCACTTT.

The chain links TRBV11-2 to TRBJ2-5; the D is unclear. This CDR3 has 14 residues. CDR1 is SGHAT and CDR2 is FQNNGV in the germline V gene. V shed 5 bases and J shed 1 base, with 11 bases lying between them. CDR3 sequence: CASSPESPQETQYF. The CDR3 region has the DNA TGTGCCAGCAGCCCAGAGAGTCCCCAAGAGACCCAGTACTTC.

CDR3 loop: CASSNYNQPQHF. CDR3 sequence (DNA): TGCGCCAGCAGTAATTACAATCAGCCCCAGCATTTT. This chain joins TRBV23-1 and TRBJ1-5; D is uncertain. TRBV23-1 qualifies as an ORF whose function is uncertain. Between the trimmed V and J ends, which lost 5 bases and 3 bases, there was a span of 5 bases. This CDR3 is 12 amino acids long.